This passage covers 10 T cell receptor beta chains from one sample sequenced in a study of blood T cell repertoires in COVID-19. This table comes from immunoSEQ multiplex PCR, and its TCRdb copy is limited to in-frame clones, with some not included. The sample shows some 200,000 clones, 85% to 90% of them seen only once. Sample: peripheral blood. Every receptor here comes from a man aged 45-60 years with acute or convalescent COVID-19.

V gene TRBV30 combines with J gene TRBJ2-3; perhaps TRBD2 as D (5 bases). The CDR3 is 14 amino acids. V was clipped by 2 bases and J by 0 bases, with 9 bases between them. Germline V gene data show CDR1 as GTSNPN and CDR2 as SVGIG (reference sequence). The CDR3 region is CAWSRGLSTDTQYF. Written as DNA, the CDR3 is TGTGCCTGGAGTCGGGGTCTTAGCACAGATACGCAGTATTTT.

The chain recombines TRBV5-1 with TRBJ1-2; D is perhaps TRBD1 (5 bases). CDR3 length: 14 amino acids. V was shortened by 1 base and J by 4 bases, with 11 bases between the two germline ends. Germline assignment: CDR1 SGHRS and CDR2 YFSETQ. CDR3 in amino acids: CASSLSGSGYGYTF. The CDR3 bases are TGCGCCAGCAGCTTGTCAGGGTCGGGCTATGGCTACACCTTC.

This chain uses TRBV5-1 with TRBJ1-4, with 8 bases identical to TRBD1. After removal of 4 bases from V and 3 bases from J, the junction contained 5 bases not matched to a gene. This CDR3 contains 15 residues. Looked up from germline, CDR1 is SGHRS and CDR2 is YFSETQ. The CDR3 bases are TGCGCCAGCAGCAGAACAGGGGGTGCTAATGAAAAACTGTTTTTT. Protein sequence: CASSRTGGANEKLFF. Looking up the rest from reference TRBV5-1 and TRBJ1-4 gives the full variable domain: KAGVTQTPRYLIKTRGQQVTLSCSPISGHRSVSWYQQTPGQGLQFLFEYFSETQRNKGNFPGRFSGRQFSNSRSEMNVSTLELGDSALYLCASSRTGGANEKLFFGSGTQLSVL.

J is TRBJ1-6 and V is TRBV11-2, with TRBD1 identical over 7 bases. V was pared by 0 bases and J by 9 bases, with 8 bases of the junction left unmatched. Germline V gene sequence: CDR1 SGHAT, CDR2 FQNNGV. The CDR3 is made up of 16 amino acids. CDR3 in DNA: TGTGCCAGCAGCTTAGACCCGACAGGGCTCGGTTCACCCCTCCACTTT. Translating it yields CASSLDPTGLGSPLHF.

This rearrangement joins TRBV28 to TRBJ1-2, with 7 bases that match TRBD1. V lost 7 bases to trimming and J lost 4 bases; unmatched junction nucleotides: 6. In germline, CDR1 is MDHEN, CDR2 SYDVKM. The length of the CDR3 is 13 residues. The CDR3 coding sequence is TGTGCCAGCACTAGAGGGACAGTCTATGGCTACACCTTC. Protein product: CASTRGTVYGYTF.

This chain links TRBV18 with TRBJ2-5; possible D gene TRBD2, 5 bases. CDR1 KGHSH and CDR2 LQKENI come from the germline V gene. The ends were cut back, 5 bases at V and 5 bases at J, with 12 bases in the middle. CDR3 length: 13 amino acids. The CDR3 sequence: CASSGERVETQYF. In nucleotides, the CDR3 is TGTGCCAGCTCAGGGGAGAGGGTCGAGACCCAGTACTTC.

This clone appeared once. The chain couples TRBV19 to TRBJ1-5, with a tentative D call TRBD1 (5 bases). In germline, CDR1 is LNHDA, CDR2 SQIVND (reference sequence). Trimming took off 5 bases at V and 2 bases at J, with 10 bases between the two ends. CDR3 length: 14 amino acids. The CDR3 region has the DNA TGTGCCAGTAGTCCGTCCAGGGGCAATCAGCCCCAGCATTTT. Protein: CASSPSRGNQPQHF.

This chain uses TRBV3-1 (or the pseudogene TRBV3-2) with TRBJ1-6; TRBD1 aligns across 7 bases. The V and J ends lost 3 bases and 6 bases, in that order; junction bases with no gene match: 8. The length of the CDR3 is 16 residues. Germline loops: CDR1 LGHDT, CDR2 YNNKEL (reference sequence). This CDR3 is CASSHRDSPRNSPLHF. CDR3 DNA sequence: TGTGCCAGCAGCCACCGGGACAGTCCCCGTAATTCACCCCTCCACTTT.

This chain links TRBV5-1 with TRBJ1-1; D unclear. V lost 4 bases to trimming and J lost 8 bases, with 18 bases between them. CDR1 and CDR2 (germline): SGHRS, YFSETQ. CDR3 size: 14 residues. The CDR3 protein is CASSPPGAGTEAFF. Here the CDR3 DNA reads TGCGCCAGCAGCCCCCCGGGCGCGGGAACAGAAGCTTTCTTT. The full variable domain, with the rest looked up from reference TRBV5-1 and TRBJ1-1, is KAGVTQTPRYLIKTRGQQVTLSCSPISGHRSVSWYQQTPGQGLQFLFEYFSETQRNKGNFPGRFSGRQFSNSRSEMNVSTLELGDSALYLCASSPPGAGTEAFFGQGTRLTVV.

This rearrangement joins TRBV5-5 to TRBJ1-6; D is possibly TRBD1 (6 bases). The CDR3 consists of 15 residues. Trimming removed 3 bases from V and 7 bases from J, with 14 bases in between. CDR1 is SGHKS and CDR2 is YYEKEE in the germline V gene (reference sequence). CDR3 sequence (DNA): TGTGCCAGCAGCTCTCGTGGGGGCTACAATTCACCCCTCCACTTT. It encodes CASSSRGGYNSPLHF.